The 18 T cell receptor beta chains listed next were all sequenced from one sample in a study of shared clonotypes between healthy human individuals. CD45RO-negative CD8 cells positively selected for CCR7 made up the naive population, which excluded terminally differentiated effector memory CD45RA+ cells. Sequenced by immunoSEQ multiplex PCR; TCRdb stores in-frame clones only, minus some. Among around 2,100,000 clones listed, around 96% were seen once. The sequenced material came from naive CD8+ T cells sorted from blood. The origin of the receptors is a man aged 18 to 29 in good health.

CDR3 amino acids: CASRWTVGSYGYTF. CDR3 bases: TGTGCCAGCAGGTGGACAGTGGGGAGCTATGGCTACACCTTC. The chain uses TRBV28 and TRBJ1-2, with D tentatively TRBD1 (6 bases). The CDR3 runs 14 residues. Germline values: CDR1 MDHEN, CDR2 SYDVKM. Trimming took 6 bases from V and 4 from J, leaving 15 bases between them.

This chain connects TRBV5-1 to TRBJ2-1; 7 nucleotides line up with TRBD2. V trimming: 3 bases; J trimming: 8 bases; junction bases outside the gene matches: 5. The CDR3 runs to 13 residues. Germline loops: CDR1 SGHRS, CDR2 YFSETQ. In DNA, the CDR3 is TGCGCCAGCAGCTCCGGGGGAGGGGATGAGCAGTTCTTC. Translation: CASSSGGGDEQFF. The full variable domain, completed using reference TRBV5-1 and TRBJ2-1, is KAGVTQTPRYLIKTRGQQVTLSCSPISGHRSVSWYQQTPGQGLQFLFEYFSETQRNKGNFPGRFSGRQFSNSRSEMNVSTLELGDSALYLCASSSGGGDEQFFGPGTRLTVL.

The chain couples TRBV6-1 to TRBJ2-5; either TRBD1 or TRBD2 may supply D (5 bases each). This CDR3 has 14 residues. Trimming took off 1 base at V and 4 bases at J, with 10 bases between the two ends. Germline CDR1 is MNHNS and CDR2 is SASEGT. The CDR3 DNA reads TGTGCCAGCAGTGAAGGAGGGACGGGAGAGACCCAGTACTTC. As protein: CASSEGGTGETQYF.

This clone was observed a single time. CDR3 residues: CASERAGDYNEQFF. The CDR3, as DNA: TGTGCCAGCGAGAGAGCGGGAGACTACAATGAGCAGTTCTTC. V usage is TRBV28 and J usage is TRBJ2-1; 8 nucleotides line up with TRBD2. V shed 8 bases, J shed 3 bases, and the junction held 6 bases outside the gene matches. Germline CDR1 and CDR2: MDHEN and SYDVKM. This CDR3 has 14 residues.

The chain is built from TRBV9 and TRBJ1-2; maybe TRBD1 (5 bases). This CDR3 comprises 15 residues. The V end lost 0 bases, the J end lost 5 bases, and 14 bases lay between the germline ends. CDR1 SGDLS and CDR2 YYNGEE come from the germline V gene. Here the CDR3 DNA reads TGTGCCAGCAGCGTAGAAGGGGTTGGGTTTTATGGCTACACCTTC. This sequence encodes CASSVEGVGFYGYTF.

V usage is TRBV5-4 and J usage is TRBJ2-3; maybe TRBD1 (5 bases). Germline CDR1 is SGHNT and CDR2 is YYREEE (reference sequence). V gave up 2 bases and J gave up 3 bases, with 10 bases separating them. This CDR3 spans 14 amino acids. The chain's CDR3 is CASSFMAGTDTQYF. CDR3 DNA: TGTGCCAGCAGCTTTATGGCAGGGACAGATACGCAGTATTTT.

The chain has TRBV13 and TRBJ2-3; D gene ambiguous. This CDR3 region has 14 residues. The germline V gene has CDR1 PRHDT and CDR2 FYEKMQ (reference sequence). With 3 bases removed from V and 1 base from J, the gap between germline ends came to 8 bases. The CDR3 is CASSFSSGTDTQYF. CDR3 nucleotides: TGTGCCAGCAGCTTCTCTAGTGGCACAGATACGCAGTATTTT. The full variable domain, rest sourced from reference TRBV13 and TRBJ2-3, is AAGVIQSPRHLIKEKRETATLKCYPIPRHDTVYWYQQGPGQDPQFLISFYEKMQSDKGSIPDRFSAQQFSDYHSELNMSSLELGDSALYFCASSFSSGTDTQYFGPGTRLTVL.

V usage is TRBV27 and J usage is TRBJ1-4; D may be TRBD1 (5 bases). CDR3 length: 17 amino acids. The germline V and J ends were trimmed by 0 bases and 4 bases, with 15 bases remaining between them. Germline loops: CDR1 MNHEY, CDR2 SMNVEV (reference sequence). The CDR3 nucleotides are TGTGCCAGCAGTTTATCATATAGGCAGGGATTTAATGAAAAACTGTTTTTT. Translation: CASSLSYRQGFNEKLFF.

The CDR3 is CASSPTTGSGNTIYF. The CDR3 DNA is TGTGCCAGCAGCCCGACCACAGGGTCTGGAAACACCATATATTTT. The chain couples TRBV7-6 to TRBJ1-3, with D perhaps matching TRBD1 (6 bases). The CDR3 covers 15 residues. The V gene's germline CDR1 is SGHVS and CDR2 FNYEAQ. V was clipped by 5 bases and J by 1 base, with 12 bases between them.

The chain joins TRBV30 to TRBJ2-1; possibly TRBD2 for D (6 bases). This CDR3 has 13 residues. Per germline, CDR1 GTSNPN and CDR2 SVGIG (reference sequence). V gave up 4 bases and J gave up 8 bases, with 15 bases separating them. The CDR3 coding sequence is TGTGCCTGGACCTTCGGGAGCGCTCATGAGCAGTTCTTC. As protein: CAWTFGSAHEQFF. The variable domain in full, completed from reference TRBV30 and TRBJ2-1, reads SQTIHQWPATLVQPVGSPLSLECTVEGTSNPNLYWYRQAAGRGLQLLFYSVGIGQISSEVPQNLSASRPQDRQFILSSKKLLLSDSGFYLCAWTFGSAHEQFFGPGTRLTVL.

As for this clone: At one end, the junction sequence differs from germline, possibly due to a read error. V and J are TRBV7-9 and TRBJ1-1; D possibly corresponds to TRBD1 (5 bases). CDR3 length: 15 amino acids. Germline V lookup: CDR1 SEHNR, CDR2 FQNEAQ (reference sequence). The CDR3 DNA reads TGCGCCAGCAGCCAAGGTCGGAGGGACAACACTGAAGCTTTCTTT. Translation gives CASSQGRRDNTEAFF.

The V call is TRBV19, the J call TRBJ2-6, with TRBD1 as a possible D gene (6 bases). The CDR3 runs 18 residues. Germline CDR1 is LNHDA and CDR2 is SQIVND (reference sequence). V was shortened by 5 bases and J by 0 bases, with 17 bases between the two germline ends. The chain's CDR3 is CASSALDRTVSGANVLTF. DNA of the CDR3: TGTGCCAGTAGTGCCCTTGACAGGACCGTCTCTGGGGCCAACGTCCTGACTTTC.

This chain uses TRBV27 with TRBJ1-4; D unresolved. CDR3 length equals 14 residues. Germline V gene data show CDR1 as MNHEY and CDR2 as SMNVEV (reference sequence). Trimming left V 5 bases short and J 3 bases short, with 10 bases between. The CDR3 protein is CASSVTVSNEKLFF. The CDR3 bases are TGTGCCAGCAGTGTGACGGTATCTAATGAAAAACTGTTTTTT.

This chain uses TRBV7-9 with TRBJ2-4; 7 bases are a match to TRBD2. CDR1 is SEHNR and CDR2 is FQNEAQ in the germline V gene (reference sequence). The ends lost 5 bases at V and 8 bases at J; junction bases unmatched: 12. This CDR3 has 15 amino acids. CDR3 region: CASSPGEGLEHIQYF. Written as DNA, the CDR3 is TGTGCCAGCAGCCCGGGGGAGGGGCTGGAACACATTCAGTACTTC.

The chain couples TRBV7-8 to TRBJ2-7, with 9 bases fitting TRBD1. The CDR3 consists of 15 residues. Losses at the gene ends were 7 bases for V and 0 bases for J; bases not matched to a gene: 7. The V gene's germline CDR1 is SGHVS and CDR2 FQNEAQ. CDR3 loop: CASTITGGSSYEQYF. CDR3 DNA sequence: TGTGCCAGCACCATAACAGGGGGCAGCTCCTACGAGCAGTACTTC.

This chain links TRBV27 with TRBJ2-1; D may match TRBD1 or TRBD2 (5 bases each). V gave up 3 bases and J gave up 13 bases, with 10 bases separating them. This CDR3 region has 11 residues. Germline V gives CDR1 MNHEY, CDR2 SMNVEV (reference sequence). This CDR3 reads CASSFPGRQFF. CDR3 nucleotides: TGTGCCAGCAGTTTTCCGGGACGACAGTTCTTC.

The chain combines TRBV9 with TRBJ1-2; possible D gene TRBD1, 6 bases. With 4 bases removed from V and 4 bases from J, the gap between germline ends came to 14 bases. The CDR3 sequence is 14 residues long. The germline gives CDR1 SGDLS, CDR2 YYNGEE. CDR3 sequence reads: CASSSGGGPYGYTF. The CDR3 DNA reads TGTGCCAGCAGCTCCGGAGGGGGGCCCTATGGCTACACCTTC.

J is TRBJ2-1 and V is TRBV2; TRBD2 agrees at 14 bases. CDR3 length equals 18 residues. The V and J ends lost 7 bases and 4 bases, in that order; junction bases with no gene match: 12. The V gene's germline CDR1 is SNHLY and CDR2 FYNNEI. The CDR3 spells CASTEGTSGRTAYNEQFF. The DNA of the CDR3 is TGTGCCAGCACCGAGGGGACTAGCGGGAGAACGGCATACAATGAGCAGTTCTTC.